This TCR beta chain was identified during a study of blood T cell repertoires in COVID-19. Trimming took 4 bases from V and 4 from J; bases not matched to a gene: 6. CDR1 and CDR2 from the germline V gene are SEHNR and FQNEAQ (reference sequence). The CDR3 loop spans 14 amino acids. Here immunoSEQ multiplex PCR was the method, and the copy in TCRdb shows in-frame clones only, minus some. The table lists around 170,000 clones, roughly 87% of them singletons. The receptor was derived from a man in his late teens or twenties who had recovered from COVID-19. The sequenced sample consisted of peripheral blood. The gene calls are TRBV7-9 and TRBJ1-2, with 7 bases fitting TRBD1. The CDR3 protein is CASSYTGEVYGYTF. In DNA form, the CDR3 reads TGTGCCAGCAGCTATACAGGGGAAGTCTATGGCTACACCTTC.